This TCR beta chain was retrieved from a study of blood T cell repertoires in COVID-19. Looking at the study overall: Specimens from acute and convalescent COVID-19 originated in the United States, Italy and Spain.

V was trimmed by 0 bases and J by 8 bases, leaving 10 bases between them. Germline CDR1 and CDR2: SEHNR and FQNEAQ (reference sequence). The CDR3 is 13 amino acids. Study processing details: Amplification of reference gene primers provided the estimated nucleated cell counts. This table comes from immunoSEQ multiplex PCR, and its TCRdb copy is limited to in-frame clones, with some not included. The DNA gave D and trimming, while V, J and clone size come from that table. The sample lists more than 65,000 clones; around 88% were seen once. Sequenced input: peripheral blood. The chain combines TRBV7-9 with TRBJ1-2; D is undetermined. This TCR was recovered from a man aged 45-60 years with active COVID-19. This CDR3 is CASSLAVREGYTF. The CDR3 DNA sequence: TGTGCCAGCAGCTTAGCCGTTCGAGAAGGCTACACCTTC.